This T cell receptor beta chain was identified in a study of cytomegalovirus exposure and HLA in healthy donors. Libraries were prepared by immunoSEQ multiplex PCR; TCRdb keeps only in-frame clonotypes and omits some of them. The sample holds 250,000 or so clones, more than 85% seen once. Whole-study findings and limits: TCR beta chains numbering roughly 150 were designated cytomegalovirus-associated. Despite most TCR sequences being rare, some public TCRs occurred in many donors.

This CDR3 contains 15 residues. Germline V CDR1 and CDR2: WNHNN, SYGVQD (reference sequence). The ends were cut back, 7 bases at V and 3 bases at J, with 15 bases in the middle. Regarding this clone: What it binds is unknown.

Sequenced: PBMCs. The source of this sequence is a young man in good health and CMV-seropositive. V is TRBV10-1 and J is TRBJ2-2, with D possibly TRBD2 on 7 matching bases. CDR3 DNA: TGCGCCAGCACCAGGGGAGGGGCCGACACCGGGGAGCTGTTTTTT. This translates into CASTRGGADTGELFF.